The 17 T cell receptor beta chains in this list originate from one sample, sequenced in a study of shared clonotypes between healthy human individuals. Here immunoSEQ multiplex PCR was the method, and the copy in TCRdb shows in-frame clones only, minus some. The table records roughly 2,000,000 clones, approximately 92% of them present only once. CD45RO-negative cells were positively selected for CCR7, leaving out terminally differentiated effector memory CD45RA+ cells. Sequences were obtained from naive CD8+ T cells from PBMCs. Receptors originate from a man between 18 and 35 years old in good health. Some clones in this sample may be carry-over from other donors' samples.

V gene TRBV5-4 combines with J gene TRBJ2-1; 13 bases map to TRBD2. Germline V gene lookup returns CDR1 SGHNT and CDR2 YYREEE (reference sequence). The V segment lost 3 bases and the J segment 7 bases; nucleotides outside the gene matches: 10. The CDR3 contains 17 residues. CDR3 nucleotide sequence: TGTGCCAGCAGCTCGGAGGAACTAGCGGGAGGGCGGAATGAGCAGTTCTTC. As protein: CASSSEELAGGRNEQFF. The variable domain in full, completed from reference TRBV5-4 and TRBJ2-1, reads ETGVTQSPTHLIKTRGQQVTLRCSSQSGHNTVSWYQQALGQGPQFIFQYYREEENGRGNFPPRFSGLQFPNYSSELNVNALELDDSALYLCASSSEELAGGRNEQFFGPGTRLTVL.

This rearrangement joins TRBV6-1 to TRBJ2-1; 10 positions agree with TRBD1. Germline assignment: CDR1 MNHNS and CDR2 SASEGT. The CDR3 contains 15 residues. V was pared by 8 bases and J by 3 bases, with 7 bases of the junction left unmatched. DNA for the CDR3: TGTGCCAGCTCTAAGGACAGGGGGGGCTACAATGAGCAGTTCTTC. Translating gives CASSKDRGGYNEQFF.

The chain employs TRBV6-6 and TRBJ1-1; tentatively, D is TRBD1 (5 bases). The CDR3 has 15 residues. The V and J ends lost 1 base and 6 bases respectively, with 15 bases between them. The V gene's germline CDR1 is MNHNY and CDR2 SVGAGI (reference sequence). DNA for the CDR3: TGTGCCAGCAGTTACTTCGTTGATGGGGACCCTGAAGCTTTCTTT. Translating it yields CASSYFVDGDPEAFF.

This clone was seen just once. V usage is TRBV18 and J usage is TRBJ2-2, with a weak D call TRBD1 (5 bases). There are 15 residues in the CDR3. Germline-derived CDR1 and CDR2 are KGHSH and LQKENI. V lost 7 bases to trimming and J lost 0 bases, with 12 bases between them. The chain's CDR3 is CASYWTTPNTGELFF. The CDR3 coding sequence is TGTGCCAGCTACTGGACAACGCCGAACACCGGGGAGCTGTTTTTT. The complete variable domain, with remaining parts taken from reference TRBV18 and TRBJ2-2, reads NAGVMQNPRHLVRRRGQEARLRCSPMKGHSHVYWYRQLPEEGLKFMVYLQKENIIDESGMPKERFSAEFPKEGPSILRIQQVVRGDSAAYFCASYWTTPNTGELFFGEGSRLTVL.

This clone occurred a few times. The chain combines TRBV5-5 with TRBJ1-1; D gene uncertain. The V gene lost 2 bases and the J gene lost 1 base, with 9 bases spanning the gap. This CDR3 has 14 residues. Germline values: CDR1 SGHKS, CDR2 YYEKEE (reference sequence). This chain's CDR3 is CASSFPQRNTEAFF. The CDR3 nucleotides are TGTGCCAGCAGCTTTCCCCAGAGGAACACTGAAGCTTTCTTT.

The chain links TRBV7-9 to TRBJ2-2; 11 bases map to TRBD2. V gave up 3 bases and J gave up 6 bases; unmatched junction bases: 3. In germline, CDR1 is SEHNR, CDR2 FQNEAQ (reference sequence). The CDR3 sequence is 15 residues long. The CDR3: CASSFSGRAPGELFF. The CDR3 DNA reads TGTGCCAGCAGCTTTAGCGGGAGGGCCCCCGGGGAGCTGTTTTTT.

V gene TRBV11-3 combines with J gene TRBJ2-3; 8 nucleotides match TRBD2. Germline V gene sequence: CDR1 SGHNT, CDR2 YENEEA. CDR3 length: 16 residues. Germline trimming cut 5 bases from V and 8 bases from J; bases unmatched to any gene: 15. The chain's CDR3 is CASSPRLAGSAGTQYF. Here the CDR3 DNA reads TGTGCCAGCAGCCCTAGGCTAGCGGGTAGCGCAGGTACGCAGTATTTT.

The rearrangement joins TRBV27 to TRBJ2-2, with D perhaps given as TRBD1 or TRBD2 (5 bases each). This CDR3 spans 17 amino acids. Germline V CDR1 and CDR2: MNHEY, SMNVEV (reference sequence). Trimming took 3 bases from V and 6 from J, leaving 20 bases between them. CDR3: CASSLLPGQGQAGELFF. CDR3 sequence (DNA): TGTGCCAGCAGTTTGCTACCGGGGCAGGGCCAGGCCGGGGAGCTGTTTTTT.

The V gene is TRBV14, the J gene TRBJ2-5; 10 bases fit TRBD2. Germline CDR1 is SGHDN and CDR2 is FVKESK. The trim removed 0 bases at V and 5 bases at J, leaving 9 bases unmatched. The CDR3 loop spans 17 amino acids. This CDR3 reads CASSQEGAGGHRETQYF. In DNA, the CDR3 is TGTGCCAGCAGCCAAGAAGGAGCGGGAGGGCACCGGGAGACCCAGTACTTC. The full variable domain, rest sourced from reference TRBV14 and TRBJ2-5, is EAGVTQFPSHSVIEKGQTVTLRCDPISGHDNLYWYRRVMGKEIKFLLHFVKESKQDESGMPNNRFLAERTGGTYSTLKVQPAELEDSGVYFCASSQEGAGGHRETQYFGPGTRLLVL.

The V call is TRBV29-1, the J call TRBJ1-2; tentative D call: TRBD1 (5 bases). The ends were cut back, 6 bases at V and 5 bases at J, with 16 bases in the middle. The CDR3 loop spans 13 amino acids. The V gene's germline CDR1 is SQVTM and CDR2 ANQGSEA. The CDR3 DNA follows: TGCAGCGTCGACTCTGGGCAGGGTTATGGCTACACCTTC. Translating it yields CSVDSGQGYGYTF.

The rearrangement uses TRBV29-1 and TRBJ2-1, with D tentatively TRBD2 (5 bases). V lost 3 bases and J lost 2, with 14 bases in between. Per germline, CDR1 SQVTM and CDR2 ANQGSEA. This CDR3 comprises 15 residues. In DNA, the CDR3 is TGCAGCGTTGACGCTAGCCCTCCTCCCTACAATGAGCAGTTCTTC. It translates to CSVDASPPPYNEQFF.

The CDR3 sequence: CASSFSRGQETQYF. The CDR3 nucleotides are TGTGCCAGCAGCTTTTCCAGGGGGCAAGAGACCCAGTACTTC. The V call is TRBV7-9, the J call TRBJ2-5; TRBD1 matches 7 bases. V trimming: 3 bases; J trimming: 2 bases; junction bases outside the gene matches: 3. CDR1 and CDR2 from the germline V gene are SEHNR and FQNEAQ (reference sequence). The CDR3 totals 14 residues.

This clone was detected only once. V usage is TRBV7-9 and J usage is TRBJ2-5, with TRBD2 identical over 12 bases. CDR1 and CDR2 from the germline V gene are SEHNR and FQNEAQ (reference sequence). CDR3 length: 16 residues. The V segment lost 5 bases and the J segment 5 bases; nucleotides outside the gene matches: 9. CDR3 in DNA: TGTGCCAGCAGCCCCGCCTCTAGCGGGAGGGTTGAGACCCAGTACTTC. Its translation is CASSPASSGRVETQYF.

Note on this clone: Other DNA sequences in this sample translate to the same CDR3. J is TRBJ2-3 and V is TRBV18; 14 bases are shared with TRBD2. The CDR3 has 16 residues. CDR1 and CDR2 (germline): KGHSH, LQKENI. V lost 2 bases, J lost 3 bases, and 1 base stayed unmatched. CDR3 bases: TGTGCCAGCTCACCAGGGACTAGCGGGAGAACAGATACGCAGTATTTT. Its translation is CASSPGTSGRTDTQYF.

J is TRBJ1-2 and V is TRBV7-9; D may be TRBD1 (6 bases). The CDR3 contains 14 residues. V dropped 5 bases and J dropped 2 bases, with 12 bases sitting between them. Germline CDR1 reads SEHNR; CDR2 reads FQNEAQ (reference sequence). CDR3 coding DNA: TGTGCCAGCAGCAGGGTGGGGGCCAACTATGGCTACACCTTC. Translating it yields CASSRVGANYGYTF.

This chain joins TRBV11-2 and TRBJ1-2, with D uncertain. The germline V and J ends were trimmed by 1 base and 4 bases, with 16 bases remaining between them. The CDR3 is 16 amino acids. The germline V gene encodes CDR1 SGHAT and CDR2 FQNNGV. The CDR3 region has the DNA TGTGCCAGCAGCTTAGGCGGGTTCGAGGAGCCCTATGGCTACACCTTC. It specifies CASSLGGFEEPYGYTF.

The CDR3 loop is CASSSVRDRGQDWEQYF. DNA for the CDR3: TGTGCCAGCAGTTCAGTCCGGGACAGGGGTCAGGATTGGGAGCAGTACTTC. The chain combines TRBV28 with TRBJ2-7, with TRBD1 identical over 10 bases. Losses at the gene ends were 4 bases for V and 7 bases for J; bases not matched to a gene: 16. This CDR3 spans 17 amino acids. Per the germline V gene, CDR1 is MDHEN and CDR2 is SYDVKM.